This T cell receptor (beta chain) emerged from a study of control samples from healthy donors and cancer patients. The CDR3 sequence is 18 residues long. Unmatched junction bases numbered 11, after V lost 0 bases and J lost 1 base. Germline CDR1 is LGHNA and CDR2 is YNFKEQ. Produced via immunoSEQ multiplex PCR; TCRdb's table is partial and in-frame only. The profile shows around 120,000 clones, roughly 91% of them singletons. The chain recombines TRBV4-2 with TRBJ2-7; 8 bases are a match to TRBD2. This clonotype originated in a man aged 50 to 59 with head and neck cancer. The sample was PBMCs. CDR3 DNA sequence: TGTGCCAGCAGCCAAGACGTTGTGGGCGGGGGGTGGTCCTACGAGCAGTACTTC. Protein product: CASSQDVVGGGWSYEQYF.